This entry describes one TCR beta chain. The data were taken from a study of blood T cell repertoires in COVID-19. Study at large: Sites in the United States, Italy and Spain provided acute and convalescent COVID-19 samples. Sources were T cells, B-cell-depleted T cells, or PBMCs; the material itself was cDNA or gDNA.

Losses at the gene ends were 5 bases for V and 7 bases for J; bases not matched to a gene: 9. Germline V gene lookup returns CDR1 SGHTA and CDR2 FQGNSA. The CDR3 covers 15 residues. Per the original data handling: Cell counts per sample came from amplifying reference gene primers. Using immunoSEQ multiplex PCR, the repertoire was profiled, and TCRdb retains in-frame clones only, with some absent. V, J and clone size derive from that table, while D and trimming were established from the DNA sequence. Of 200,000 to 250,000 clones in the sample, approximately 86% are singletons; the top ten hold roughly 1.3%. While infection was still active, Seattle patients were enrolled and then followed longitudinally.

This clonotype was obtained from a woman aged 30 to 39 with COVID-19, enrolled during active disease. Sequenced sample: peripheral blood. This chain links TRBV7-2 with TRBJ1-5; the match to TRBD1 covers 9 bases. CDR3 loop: CASSPRDRDGQPQHF. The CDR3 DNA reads TGTGCCAGCAGCCCTAGGGACAGGGACGGCCAGCCCCAGCATTTT. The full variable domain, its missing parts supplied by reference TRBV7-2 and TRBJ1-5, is GAGVSQSPSNKVTEKGKDVELRCDPISGHTALYWYRQSLGQGLEFLIYFQGNSAPDKSGLPSDRFSAERTGGSVSTLTIQRTQQEDSAVYLCASSPRDRDGQPQHFGDGTRLSIL.